These T cell receptor beta chains were read from a single sample in a study of shared clonotypes between healthy human individuals. Here immunoSEQ multiplex PCR was the method, and the copy in TCRdb shows in-frame clones only, minus some. Of 1,500,000 or so clones listed, around 97% are singletons. Sequencing was carried out using naive CD4+ T cells sorted from blood. Receptors originate from a man aged 25-45 years in good health. The CDR3 runs from the conserved cysteine through the conserved F or W. A D gene is named only where the DNA matches it firmly. Expanded clones get a size class; other rows say once, few or many, or leave the size out.

clone size	V gene	D gene	J gene	CDR3 protein	CDR3 DNA
.	TRBV27	.	TRBJ1-2	CASSYRGRGGYTF	TGTGCCAGCAGTTATCGGGGGCGAGGTGGCTACACCTTC
once	TRBV4-3	.	TRBJ1-1	CASSQTENTEAFF	TGCGCCAGCAGCCAGACCGAGAACACTGAAGCTTTCTTT
.	TRBV28	.	TRBJ1-2	CAAGDLRGYTF	TGTGCCGCTGGGGACCTTCGGGGCTACACCTTC
.	TRBV5-6	.	TRBJ2-3	CASSPRTGRGDTQYF	TGTGCCAGCAGCCCTCGGACCGGGCGAGGAGATACGCAGTATTTT
once	TRBV25-1	.	TRBJ1-5	CASSDLGYNQPQHF	TGTGCCAGCAGTGATCTAGGTTACAATCAGCCCCAGCATTTT
.	TRBV5-5	.	TRBJ2-4	CASSLDARGIRRDIQYF	TGTGCCAGCAGCTTGGACGCCCGGGGAATAAGAAGGGACATTCAGTACTTC
once	TRBV18	TRBD2	TRBJ2-1	CASSRRLAGHNEQFF	TGTGCCAGCTCACGGAGACTAGCGGGGCACAATGAGCAGTTCTTC
.	TRBV6-1	.	TRBJ2-7	CASSTGYGPYEQYF	TGTGCCAGCAGTACAGGGTATGGTCCCTACGAGCAGTACTTC
.	TRBV2	.	TRBJ2-1	CASSWEAAGLDNEQFF	TGTGCCAGCAGTTGGGAGGCGGCGGGATTGGACAATGAGCAGTTCTTC
.	TRBV28	.	TRBJ1-4	CASSPLGTMNEKLFF	TGTGCCAGCAGCCCCTTGGGGACAATGAATGAAAAACTGTTTTTT
.	TRBV28	TRBD1	TRBJ1-5	CASSRDRGMSGNQPQHF	TGTGCCAGCAGTCGGGACAGGGGGATGTCGGGGAATCAGCCCCAGCATTTT
.	TRBV7-9	.	TRBJ1-1	CASSLRTLPFEAFF	TGTGCCAGCAGCTTAAGGACACTACCCTTTGAAGCTTTCTTT
.	TRBV18	.	TRBJ2-5	CASSPIRSSGQETQYF	TGTGCCAGCTCACCCATCCGGAGTAGCGGACAAGAGACCCAGTACTTC
few	TRBV19	TRBD2	TRBJ2-4	CASSRLAGDGIKNIQYF	TGTGCCAGTAGCCGTCTAGCGGGAGATGGGATCAAAAACATTCAGTACTTC
once	TRBV5-6	TRBD1	TRBJ2-3	CASSRRDRVTDTQYF	TGTGCCAGCAGCCGCCGGGACAGGGTCACAGATACGCAGTATTTT
.	TRBV11-2	.	TRBJ2-1	CASSRKSGSSYNEQFF	TGTGCCAGCAGCCGTAAAAGCGGAAGCTCCTACAATGAGCAGTTCTTC
.	TRBV30	.	TRBJ2-7	CAWIVGSGSYEQYF	TGTGCCTGGATCGTGGGGTCAGGTTCCTACGAGCAGTACTTC
once	TRBV4-1	TRBD1	TRBJ2-7	CASSQAGQGLQTYEQYF	TGCGCCAGCAGCCAAGCGGGACAGGGGCTACAGACCTACGAGCAGTACTTC
.	TRBV5-6	.	TRBJ2-5	CASSLNDGQETQYF	TGTGCCAGCAGCCTCAACGACGGGCAAGAGACCCAGTACTTC
.	TRBV19	.	TRBJ2-2	CASIWDTGELFF	TGTGCCAGTATCTGGGACACCGGGGAGCTGTTTTTT
.	TRBV7-3	.	TRBJ1-2	CASSTGRSLYGYTF	TGTGCCAGCAGCACGGGGAGGTCCCTCTATGGCTACACCTTC
.	TRBV9	.	TRBJ2-1	CASSPSGSSYNEQFF	TGTGCCAGCAGCCCAAGCGGTAGCTCCTACAATGAGCAGTTCTTC
.	TRBV5-4	TRBD2	TRBJ2-5	CASNPISGTSGAGAQYF	TGTGCCAGCAACCCGATAAGTGGGACTAGCGGTGCCGGGGCCCAGTACTTC